This T cell receptor beta chain was captured in a study of regulatory T cells in long-lasting Graves disease. The germline V gene has CDR1 MGHRA and CDR2 YSYEKL. Trimming pared 5 bases from V and 1 base from J, leaving 12 bases between. This CDR3 region has 14 residues. Investigators prepared the TCR beta libraries by applying iRepertoire HTBI primers and Arm-PCR of CDR3 regions. Each CDR3 protein gets one entry after TCRdb re-called the multiplex PCR reads with MiXCR. The table includes a few hundred thousand distinct CDR3 sequences, around 20% detected once. The time point is: persistent/refractory GD, antithyroid drugs over 5 years with positive TRAb. Extracted PBMC RNA gave rise to the TCR library. A volume of 9 to 9.5 milliliters of peripheral blood was collected in EDTA tubes.

V usage is TRBV4-1 and J usage is TRBJ2-7; weak D call: TRBD2 (7 bases). The receptor was isolated from a female donor with Graves disease. This sample comprised peripheral blood mononuclear cells (PBMCs), obtained when the disease was refractory, from a patient treated with antithyroid drugs. As DNA, the CDR3 is TGCGCCAGCAGCACGCGGGGGCCATCCTACGAGCAGTACTTC. Encoded protein: CASSTRGPSYEQYF.